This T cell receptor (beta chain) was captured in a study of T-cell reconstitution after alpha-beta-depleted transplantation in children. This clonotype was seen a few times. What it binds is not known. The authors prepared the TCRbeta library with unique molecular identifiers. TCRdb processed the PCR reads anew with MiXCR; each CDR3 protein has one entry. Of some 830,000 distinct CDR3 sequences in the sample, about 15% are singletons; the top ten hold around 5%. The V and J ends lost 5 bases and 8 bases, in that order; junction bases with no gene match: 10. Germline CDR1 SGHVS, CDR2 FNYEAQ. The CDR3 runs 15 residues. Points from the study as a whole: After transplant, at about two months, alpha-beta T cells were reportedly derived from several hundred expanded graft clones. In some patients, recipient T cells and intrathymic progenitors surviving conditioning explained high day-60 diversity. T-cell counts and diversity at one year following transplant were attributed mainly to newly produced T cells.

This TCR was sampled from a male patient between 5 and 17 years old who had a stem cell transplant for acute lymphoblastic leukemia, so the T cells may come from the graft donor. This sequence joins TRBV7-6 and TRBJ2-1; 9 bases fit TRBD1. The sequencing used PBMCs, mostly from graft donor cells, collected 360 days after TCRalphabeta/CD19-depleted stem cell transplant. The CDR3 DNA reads TGTGCCAGCAGCCCGGGGACAGGGAGTTTCCATGAGCAGTTCTTC. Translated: CASSPGTGSFHEQFF.